The rows below give T cell receptor beta chains drawn from one sample of a study of identifying expanded T cells in peripheral blood. Assay: immunoSEQ multiplex PCR; the TCRdb copy retains only in-frame clones and omits some. This table has 70,000 to 95,000 clones, 88% appearing once. The sequenced sample was blood. These receptors originate from a person between 18 and 75 years old in good health. CDR3s include the opening cysteine and the closing phenylalanine or tryptophan. A D gene is named only where the DNA matches it firmly. Clone size, where shown, is once, few, many, or a class for clones that have expanded.

J: TRBJ2-7
D: NA
V: TRBV6-5
size: NA
CDR3: CASRPQQGTEQYF
DNA: TGTGCCAGCAGGCCACAACAGGGAACCGAGCAGTACTTC

J: TRBJ1-5
D: NA
V: TRBV19
size: NA
CDR3: CASKSRGNQPQHF
DNA: TGTGCCAGTAAATCCCGGGGCAATCAGCCCCAGCATTTT

J: TRBJ2-7
D: NA
V: TRBV27
size: NA
CDR3: CASSFRAPSYEQYF
DNA: TGTGCCAGCAGTTTTAGGGCCCCATCCTACGAGCAGTACTTC

J: TRBJ2-1
D: TRBD1
V: TRBV6-4
size: few
CDR3: CASSGTGQHEQFF
DNA: TGTGCCAGCAGCGGGACAGGGCAGCATGAGCAGTTCTTC

J: TRBJ1-5
D: NA
V: TRBV19
size: NA
CDR3: CASSVWEDEGVRQPQHF
DNA: TGTGCCAGTAGTGTATGGGAAGATGAAGGGGTAAGACAGCCCCAGCATTTT

J: TRBJ2-5
D: NA
V: TRBV11-1
size: NA
CDR3: CASSSGGGQETQYF
DNA: TGTGCCAGCAGCTCAGGGGGGGGCCAAGAGACCCAGTACTTC

J: TRBJ2-2
D: NA
V: TRBV7-3
size: NA
CDR3: CASSLRGPRGTGELFF
DNA: TGTGCCAGCAGCTTAAGAGGCCCGAGGGGGACCGGGGAGCTGTTTTTT

J: TRBJ2-7
D: TRBD1
V: TRBV30
size: NA
CDR3: CAWNHRLQGVEQYF
DNA: TGTGCCTGGAATCACCGGCTTCAGGGGGTCGAGCAGTACTTC

J: TRBJ2-2
D: NA
V: TRBV19
size: NA
CDR3: CASSIMGSGELFF
DNA: TGTGCCAGTAGTATTATGGGATCCGGGGAGCTGTTTTTT

J: TRBJ2-1
D: NA
V: TRBV9
size: NA
CDR3: CASSVADYNEQFF
DNA: TGTGCCAGCAGCGTAGCTGACTACAATGAGCAGTTCTTC

J: TRBJ2-2
D: TRBD1
V: TRBV4-2
size: NA
CDR3: CASSHGTGGKAGELFF
DNA: TGTGCCAGCAGCCATGGGACAGGGGGTAAGGCCGGGGAGCTGTTTTTT

J: TRBJ1-2
D: TRBD1
V: TRBV5-1
size: NA
CDR3: CASSLEGGGSYTF
DNA: TGCGCCAGCAGCTTGGAAGGGGGCGGTAGCTACACCTTC

J: TRBJ2-2
D: NA
V: TRBV5-1
size: NA
CDR3: CASAGGLDTGELFF
DNA: TGCGCCAGCGCTGGAGGGCTCGACACCGGGGAGCTGTTTTTT